Listed here are 27 T cell receptor beta chains from one sample, sequenced in a study of T cell responses to AZD1222 COVID-19 vaccine. Assay used: immunoSEQ multiplex PCR; TCRdb lists only in-frame clones, some missing. The sample has 140,000 or so clones; roughly 91% are singletons. The sample here was peripheral blood, taken 28 days after the second AZD1222 dose. Receptors originate from an adult who received the AZD1222 COVID-19 vaccine.

The rearrangement uses TRBV11-2 and TRBJ2-2, with D perhaps TRBD1 or TRBD2 (5 bases each). CDR1 is SGHAT, CDR2 FQNNGV, per germline. V lost 3 bases and J lost 8, with 19 bases in between. The CDR3 has 16 residues. The CDR3 DNA sequence: TGTGCCAGCAGCTTCGAGGCACTAGGGGATCCAGGGGAGCTGTTTTTT. As protein: CASSFEALGDPGELFF.

This clone was seen just once. The rearrangement links TRBV28 to TRBJ2-1, with a tentative D call TRBD2 (6 bases). The V gene's germline CDR1 is MDHEN and CDR2 SYDVKM. The ends were cut back, 7 bases at V and 9 bases at J, with 25 bases in the middle. The CDR3 contains 16 residues. In DNA form, the CDR3 reads TGTGCCAGCAATGATGTGTTACTAGCTGCAACGGTTGAGCAGTTCTTC. Protein sequence: CASNDVLLAATVEQFF.

Worth noting for this clone: No DNA is shown, since the ends of the CDR3 on it are uncertain; the CDR3 is the one TCRdb lists. This chain links TRBV29-1 with TRBJ2-1; the table gives TRBD2 as D, unverified against the DNA. Germline V gene lookup returns CDR1 SQVTM and CDR2 ANQGSEA. Including both end residues, the CDR3 is 14 amino acids long. The chain's CDR3 is CSVAVASGSRGRFF.

The chain carries TRBV4-1 and TRBJ2-7; TRBD1 aligns across 7 bases. V dropped 5 bases and J dropped 5; count of bases not matched to a gene: 21. Germline CDR1 and CDR2: MGHRA and YSYEKL. The CDR3 sequence is 18 residues long. In DNA form, the CDR3 reads TGCGCCAGCAGCACCCCAAGCAGGGTGACAGGGTTTGAGGACGAGCAGTACTTC. Translation: CASSTPSRVTGFEDEQYF.

This chain connects TRBV5-6 to TRBJ1-4; the match to TRBD1 covers 10 bases. Germline CDR1 SGHDT, CDR2 YYEEEE. The CDR3 contains 14 residues. V gave up 3 bases and J gave up 10 bases; unmatched junction bases: 6. DNA of the CDR3: TGTGCCAGCAGCTGGGGACAGGGGAACCGAAAACTGTTTTTT. It codes for CASSWGQGNRKLFF.

The rearrangement links TRBV30 to TRBJ1-1; D gene uncertain. V lost 7 bases and J lost 1, with 10 bases in between. The CDR3 has 12 amino acids. Germline CDR1 GTSNPN, CDR2 SVGIG (reference sequence). CDR3 region: CASRGQNTEAFF. The CDR3 DNA reads as TGTGCCTCGCGAGGGCAGAACACTGAAGCTTTCTTT.

This chain connects TRBV11-2 to TRBJ1-5; D not resolved. CDR1 is SGHAT, CDR2 FQNNGV, per germline. Deletions cut 8 bases from V and 0 bases from J, with 8 bases between. The CDR3 sequence is 13 residues long. The CDR3 coding sequence is TGTGCCAGCTCGTCCCTTAGCAATCAGCCCCAGCATTTT. This gives the protein CASSSLSNQPQHF. The whole variable domain, remainder taken from reference TRBV11-2 and TRBJ1-5, is EAGVAQSPRYKIIEKRQSVAFWCNPISGHATLYWYQQILGQGPKLLIQFQNNGVVDDSQLPKDRFSAERLKGVDSTLKIQPAKLEDSAVYLCASSSLSNQPQHFGDGTRLSIL.

The chain combines TRBV19 with TRBJ1-2; no clear D gene. The CDR3 consists of 14 residues. The V end lost 2 bases, the J end lost 5 bases, and 12 bases lay between the germline ends. Germline CDR1 is LNHDA and CDR2 is SQIVND (reference sequence). The CDR3 reads CASSIQPGLYGYTF. The DNA of the CDR3 is TGTGCCAGTAGTATACAGCCAGGTTTATATGGCTACACCTTC.

This clone was counted only a few times. The V and J genes are TRBV3-1 (or the pseudogene TRBV3-2) and TRBJ2-7; TRBD2 matches at 9 bases. J was trimmed by 3 bases and V by 5 bases; bases with no gene match: 14. The CDR3 has 17 amino acids. Germline CDR1 reads LGHDT; CDR2 reads YNNKEL (reference sequence). The CDR3 bases are TGTGCCAGCAGCTCTAGCGGGGCCCGGGGGGGGCTCTACGAGCAGTACTTC. Translated, it gives CASSSSGARGGLYEQYF.

This clone was detected once. This chain uses TRBV4-2 with TRBJ2-5, with TRBD2 matching over 8 bases. The J segment lost 4 bases and the V segment lost 1 base, leaving 2 bases of the junction unmatched. Per germline, CDR1 LGHNA and CDR2 YNFKEQ. The CDR3 runs to 14 residues. The CDR3: CASSQGGRLETQYF. The CDR3 coding sequence is TGTGCCAGCAGCCAAGGCGGGAGGCTAGAGACCCAGTACTTC.

The V gene is TRBV7-9, the J gene TRBJ1-3; a possible D gene is TRBD1 (5 bases). In germline, CDR1 is SEHNR, CDR2 FQNEAQ (reference sequence). Trimming shortened V by 3 bases and J by 4 bases, and 16 bases separated the two germline ends. This CDR3 region has 16 residues. CDR3 sequence reads: CASSLGGRAAGNTIYF. The CDR3 DNA reads as TGTGCCAGCAGCTTGGGGGGACGAGCGGCGGGAAACACCATATATTTT.

This chain joins TRBV19 and TRBJ1-2; 10 bases are shared with TRBD1. J lost 5 bases, V lost 4 bases, and 10 bases had no gene match. The germline V gene encodes CDR1 LNHDA and CDR2 SQIVND (reference sequence). The CDR3 has 16 residues. The CDR3 DNA sequence: TGTGCCAGTAGTACCAACCCCGGACAGGGGGAGTATGGCTACACCTTC. Translated: CASSTNPGQGEYGYTF. Variable domain in full (rest from reference TRBV19 and TRBJ1-2): DGGITQSPKYLFRKEGQNVTLSCEQNLNHDAMYWYRQDPGQGLRLIYYSQIVNDFQKGDIAEGYSVSREKKESFPLTVTSAQKNPTAFYLCASSTNPGQGEYGYTFGSGTRLTVV.

This clone was recorded once. The rearrangement links TRBV28 to TRBJ2-7; the D gene could be TRBD1 or TRBD2 (5 bases each). Trimming removed 6 bases from V and 7 bases from J, with 19 bases in between. This CDR3 contains 14 residues. Germline CDR1 and CDR2: MDHEN and SYDVKM. CDR3 region: CASSPPQGSGEQYF. CDR3 nucleotides: TGTGCCAGCAGCCCCCCCCAGGGTTCGGGGGAGCAGTACTTC. Full variable domain (remainder filled in from reference TRBV28 and TRBJ2-7): DVKVTQSSRYLVKRTGEKVFLECVQDMDHENMFWYRQDPGLGLRLIYFSYDVKMKEKGDIPEGYSVSREKKERFSLILESASTNQTSMYLCASSPPQGSGEQYFGPGTRLTVT.

The chain joins TRBV7-2 to TRBJ2-2; D may be TRBD2 (6 bases). The CDR3 totals 14 residues. CDR1 and CDR2 (germline): SGHTA, FQGNSA. The germline V and J ends were trimmed by 8 bases and 5 bases, with 15 bases remaining between them. CDR3 region: CASFFGGSTGELFF. The CDR3 bases are TGTGCCAGCTTTTTCGGGGGTTCGACCGGGGAGCTGTTTTTT. Using reference TRBV7-2 and TRBJ2-2 for the parts outside the CDR3, the full variable domain is GAGVSQSPSNKVTEKGKDVELRCDPISGHTALYWYRQSLGQGLEFLIYFQGNSAPDKSGLPSDRFSAERTGGSVSTLTIQRTQQEDSAVYLCASFFGGSTGELFFGEGSRLTVL.

The chain has TRBV10-1 and TRBJ2-7; D not resolved. Germline lookup yields CDR1 WNHNN and CDR2 SYGVQD (reference sequence). V gave up 2 bases and J gave up 5 bases, with 13 bases separating them. The CDR3 length is 14 residues. Here the CDR3 DNA reads TGCGCCAGCAGTGAGATCCATCCTCTAGACGAGCAGTACTTC. It codes for CASSEIHPLDEQYF.

This chain connects TRBV5-1 to TRBJ2-7; no clear D. CDR1 is SGHRS and CDR2 is YFSETQ in the germline V gene. The CDR3 extends over 12 amino acids. The ends were cut back, 4 bases at V and 6 bases at J, with 11 bases in the middle. The CDR3 DNA sequence: TGCGCCAGCAGCGCTCAAAGTCGCGAGCAGTACTTC. Its protein is CASSAQSREQYF.

V gene TRBV27 combines with J gene TRBJ2-7; 8 bases align to TRBD2. J gave up 2 bases and V 7 bases, and 7 bases lay outside the gene matches. Germline CDR1 and CDR2: MNHEY and SMNVEV (reference sequence). The CDR3 contains 14 residues. The CDR3 region is CASKPRGAPYEQYF. The CDR3 nucleotides read TGTGCCAGCAAACCGCGGGGGGCCCCCTACGAGCAGTACTTC.

V gene TRBV5-1 combines with J gene TRBJ2-7; TRBD2 might be the D (6 bases). V dropped 4 bases and J dropped 2 bases, with 13 bases sitting between them. This CDR3 contains 14 residues. Germline V gene lookup returns CDR1 SGHRS and CDR2 YFSETQ. CDR3 nucleotides: TGCGCCAGCAGCGCGGGGACCGTCACCTACGAGCAGTACTTC. It encodes CASSAGTVTYEQYF.

J is TRBJ1-4 and V is TRBV5-1, with D unclear. Deletions cut 0 bases from V and 0 bases from J, with 6 bases between. The length of the CDR3 is 15 residues. Germline V gene sequence: CDR1 SGHRS, CDR2 YFSETQ. The CDR3 sequence is CASSLVRATNEKLFF. The CDR3 DNA sequence: TGCGCCAGCAGCTTGGTCCGGGCAACTAATGAAAAACTGTTTTTT.

This chain connects TRBV9 to TRBJ2-3, with D perhaps matching TRBD1 (5 bases). V lost 0 bases, J lost 3 bases, and 11 bases lay in between. CDR3 length: 15 residues. The V gene's germline CDR1 is SGDLS and CDR2 YYNGEE. The CDR3 reads CASSVEGYPTDTQYF. Written as DNA, the CDR3 is TGTGCCAGCAGCGTAGAGGGGTATCCAACAGATACGCAGTATTTT.

The chain carries TRBV28 and TRBJ1-4; TRBD1 matches at 8 bases. V was pared by 10 bases and J by 8 bases, with 15 bases of the junction left unmatched. The CDR3 is made up of 15 amino acids. Germline CDR1 is MDHEN and CDR2 is SYDVKM. CDR3 in DNA: TGTGCCACATCCAACAAGGACAGGGCGGCCGAAAAACTGTTTTTT. Translating it yields CATSNKDRAAEKLFF.

The genes are TRBV28 and TRBJ1-2, with 9 bases aligning to TRBD1. Trimming cost V 6 bases and J 5 bases; bases outside gene matches: 7. Germline assignment: CDR1 MDHEN and CDR2 SYDVKM. The CDR3 loop spans 14 amino acids. The CDR3 reads CASRNRDRVYGYTF. The CDR3 nucleotides are TGTGCCAGCAGAAACCGGGACAGGGTTTATGGCTACACCTTC.

V gene TRBV5-4 combines with J gene TRBJ2-1; 9 bases fit TRBD1. The CDR3 totals 15 residues. With 2 bases clipped from V and 7 bases from J, the junction kept 7 bases outside the gene matches. CDR1 is SGHNT and CDR2 is YYREEE in the germline V gene (reference sequence). CDR3 coding DNA: TGTGCCAGCAGCTTCTGGGACAGGGCGTGGAATGAGCAGTTCTTC. It encodes CASSFWDRAWNEQFF.

Turning to this clone: A junction boundary mismatches the germline segment, possibly from a read error. The chain combines TRBV30 with TRBJ1-4; D gene ambiguous. Per the germline V gene, CDR1 is GTSNPN and CDR2 is SVGIG (reference sequence). There are 12 residues in the CDR3. CDR3 in amino acids: CAWGRVLGPLNF. The CDR3, as DNA: TGTGCCTGGGGGCGGGTATTGGGCCCGCTTAACTTT. The full variable domain, rest sourced from reference TRBV30 and TRBJ1-4, is SQTIHQWPATLVQPVGSPLSLECTVEGTSNPNLYWYRQAAGRGLQLLFYSVGIGQISSEVPQNLSASRPQDRQFILSSKKLLLSDSGFYLCAWGRVLGPLNFGSGTQLSVL.

The V call is TRBV4-2, the J call TRBJ1-2; D gene ambiguous. This CDR3 has 12 amino acids. In germline, CDR1 is LGHNA, CDR2 YNFKEQ. With 0 bases removed from V and 6 bases from J, the gap between germline ends came to 5 bases. The CDR3 spells CASSQEGNGYTF. CDR3 sequence (DNA): TGTGCCAGCAGCCAAGAGGGGAATGGCTACACCTTC.

The V gene is TRBV24-1, the J gene TRBJ2-5; D is ambiguous. The CDR3 has 15 amino acids. Looked up from germline, CDR1 is KGHDR and CDR2 is SFDVKD. V was cut by 5 bases and J by 0 bases, with 12 bases left in between. CDR3 DNA sequence: TGTGCCACCAGTGTCCGGCACCTGTACCAAGAGACCCAGTACTTC. Translated, it gives CATSVRHLYQETQYF.

V usage is TRBV5-1 and J usage is TRBJ2-6, with no clear D. Germline CDR1 reads SGHRS; CDR2 reads YFSETQ. There are 15 residues in the CDR3. Trimming cost V 4 bases and J 2 bases, with 10 bases left between them. CDR3 region: CASSPFVAGANVLTF. In DNA form, the CDR3 reads TGCGCCAGCAGCCCGTTCGTGGCTGGGGCCAACGTCCTGACTTTC.